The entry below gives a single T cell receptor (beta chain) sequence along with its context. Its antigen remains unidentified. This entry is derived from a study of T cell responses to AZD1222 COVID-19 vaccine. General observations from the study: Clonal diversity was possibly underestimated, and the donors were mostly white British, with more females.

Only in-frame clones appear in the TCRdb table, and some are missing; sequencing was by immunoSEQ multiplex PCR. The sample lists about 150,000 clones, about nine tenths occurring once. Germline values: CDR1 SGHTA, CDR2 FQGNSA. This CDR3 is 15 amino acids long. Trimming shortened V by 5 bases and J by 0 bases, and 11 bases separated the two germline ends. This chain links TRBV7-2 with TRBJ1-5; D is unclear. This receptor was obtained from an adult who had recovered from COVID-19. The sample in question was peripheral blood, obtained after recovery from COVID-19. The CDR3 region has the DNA TGTGCCAGCAGCCCTTGGGGAGATAGCAATCAGCCCCAGCATTTT. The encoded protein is CASSPWGDSNQPQHF.